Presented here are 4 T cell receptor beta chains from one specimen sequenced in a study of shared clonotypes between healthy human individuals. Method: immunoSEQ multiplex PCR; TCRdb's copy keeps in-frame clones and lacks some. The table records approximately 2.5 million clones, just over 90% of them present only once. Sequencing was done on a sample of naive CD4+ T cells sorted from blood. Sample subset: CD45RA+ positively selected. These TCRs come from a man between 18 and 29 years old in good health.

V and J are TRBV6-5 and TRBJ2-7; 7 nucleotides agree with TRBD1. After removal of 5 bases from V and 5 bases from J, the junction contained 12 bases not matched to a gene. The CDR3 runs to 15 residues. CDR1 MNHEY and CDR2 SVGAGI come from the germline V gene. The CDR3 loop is CASSLETGVLHEQYF. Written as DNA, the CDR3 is TGTGCCAGCAGTCTAGAAACAGGGGTTTTACACGAGCAGTACTTC.

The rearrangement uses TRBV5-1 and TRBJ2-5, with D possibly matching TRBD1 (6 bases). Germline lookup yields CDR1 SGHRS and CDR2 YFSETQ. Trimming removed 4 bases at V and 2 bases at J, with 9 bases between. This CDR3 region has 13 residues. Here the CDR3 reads CASSATGQETQYF. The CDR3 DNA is TGCGCCAGCAGCGCGACAGGTCAAGAGACCCAGTACTTC.

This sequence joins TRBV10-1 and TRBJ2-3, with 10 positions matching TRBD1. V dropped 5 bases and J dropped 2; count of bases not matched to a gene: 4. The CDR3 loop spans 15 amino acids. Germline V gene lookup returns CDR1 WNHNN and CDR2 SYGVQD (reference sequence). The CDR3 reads CASSWGQGPTDTQYF. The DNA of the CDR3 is TGCGCCAGCAGTTGGGGACAGGGGCCCACAGATACGCAGTATTTT.

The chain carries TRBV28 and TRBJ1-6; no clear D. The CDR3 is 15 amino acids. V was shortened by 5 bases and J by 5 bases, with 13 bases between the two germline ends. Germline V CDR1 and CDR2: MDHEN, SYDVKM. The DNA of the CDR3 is TGTGCCAGCAGTCTCGACGGACCCAATAATTCACCCCTCCACTTT. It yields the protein CASSLDGPNNSPLHF.